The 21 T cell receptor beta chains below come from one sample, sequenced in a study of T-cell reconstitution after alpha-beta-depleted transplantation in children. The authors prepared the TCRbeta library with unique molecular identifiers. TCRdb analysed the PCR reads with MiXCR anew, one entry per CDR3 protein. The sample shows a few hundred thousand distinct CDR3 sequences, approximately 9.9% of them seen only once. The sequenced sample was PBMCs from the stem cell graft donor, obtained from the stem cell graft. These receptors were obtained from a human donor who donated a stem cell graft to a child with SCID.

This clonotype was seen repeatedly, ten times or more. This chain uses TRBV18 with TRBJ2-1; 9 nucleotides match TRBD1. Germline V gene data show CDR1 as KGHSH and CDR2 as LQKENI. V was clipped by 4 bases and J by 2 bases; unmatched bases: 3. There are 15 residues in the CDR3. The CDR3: CASSRGQGPYNEQFF. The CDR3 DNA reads TGTGCCAGCTCACGGGGACAGGGACCCTACAATGAGCAGTTCTTC.

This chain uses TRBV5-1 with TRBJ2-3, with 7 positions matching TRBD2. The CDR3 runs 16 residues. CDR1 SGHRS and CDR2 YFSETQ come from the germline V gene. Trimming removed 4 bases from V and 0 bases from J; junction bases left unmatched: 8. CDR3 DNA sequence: TGCGCCAGCAGCCCCCGGGACTACCCCAGCACAGATACGCAGTATTTT. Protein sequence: CASSPRDYPSTDTQYF.

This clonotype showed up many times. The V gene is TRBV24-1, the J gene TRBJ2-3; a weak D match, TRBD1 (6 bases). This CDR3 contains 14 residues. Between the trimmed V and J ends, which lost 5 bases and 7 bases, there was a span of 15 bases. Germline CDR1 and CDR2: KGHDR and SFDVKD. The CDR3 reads CATSGGHPNHTQYF. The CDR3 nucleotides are TGTGCCACCAGTGGGGGGCATCCAAACCATACGCAGTATTTT.

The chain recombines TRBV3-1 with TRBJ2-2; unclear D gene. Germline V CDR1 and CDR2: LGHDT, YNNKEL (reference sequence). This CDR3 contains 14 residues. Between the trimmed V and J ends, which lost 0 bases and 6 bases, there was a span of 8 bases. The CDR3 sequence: CASSQEVLAGELFF. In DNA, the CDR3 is TGTGCCAGCAGCCAAGAGGTGCTCGCCGGGGAGCTGTTTTTT.

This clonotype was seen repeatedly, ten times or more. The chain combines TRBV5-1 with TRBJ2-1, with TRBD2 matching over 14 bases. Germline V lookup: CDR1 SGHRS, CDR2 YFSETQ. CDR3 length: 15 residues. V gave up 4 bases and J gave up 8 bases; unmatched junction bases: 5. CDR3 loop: CASSLGTSGGYEQFF. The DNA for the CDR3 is TGCGCCAGCAGCCTAGGGACTAGCGGGGGATATGAGCAGTTCTTC.

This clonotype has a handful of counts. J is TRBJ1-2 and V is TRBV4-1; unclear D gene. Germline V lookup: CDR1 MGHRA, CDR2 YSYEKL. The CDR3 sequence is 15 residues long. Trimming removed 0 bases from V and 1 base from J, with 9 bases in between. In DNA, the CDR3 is TGCGCCAGCAGCCAAGAGGGCGTTAGTAACTATGGCTACACCTTC. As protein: CASSQEGVSNYGYTF.

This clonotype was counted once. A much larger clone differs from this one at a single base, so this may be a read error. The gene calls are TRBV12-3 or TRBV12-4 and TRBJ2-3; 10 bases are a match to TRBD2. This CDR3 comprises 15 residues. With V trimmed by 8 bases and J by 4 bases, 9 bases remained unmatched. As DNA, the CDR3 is TGTGCCAGCCATGTACTAGCGGGACGCGCAGATACGCAGTATTTT. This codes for CASHVLAGRADTQYF.

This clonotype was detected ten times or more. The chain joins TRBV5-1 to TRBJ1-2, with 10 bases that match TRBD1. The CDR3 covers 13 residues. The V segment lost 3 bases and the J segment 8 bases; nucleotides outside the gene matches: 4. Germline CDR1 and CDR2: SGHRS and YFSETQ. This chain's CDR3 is CASSSGQGTGYTF. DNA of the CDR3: TGCGCCAGCAGCTCGGGACAGGGGACAGGCTACACCTTC.

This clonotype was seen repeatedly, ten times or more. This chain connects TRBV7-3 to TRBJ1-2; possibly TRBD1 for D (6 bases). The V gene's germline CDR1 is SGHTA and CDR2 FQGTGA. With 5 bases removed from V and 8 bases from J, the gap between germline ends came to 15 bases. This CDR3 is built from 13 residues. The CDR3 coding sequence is TGTGCCAGCAGCCTCCCGGCAGGGGTCGGCTACACCTTC. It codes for CASSLPAGVGYTF.

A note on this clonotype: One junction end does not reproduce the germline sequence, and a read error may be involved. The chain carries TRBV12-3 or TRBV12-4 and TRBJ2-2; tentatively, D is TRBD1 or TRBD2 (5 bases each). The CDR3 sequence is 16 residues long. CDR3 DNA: TGTGCCAGCAGTACTCAAACGGGACGGGGCACCGGGGAGCTGTTCTTT. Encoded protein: CASSTQTGRGTGELFF.

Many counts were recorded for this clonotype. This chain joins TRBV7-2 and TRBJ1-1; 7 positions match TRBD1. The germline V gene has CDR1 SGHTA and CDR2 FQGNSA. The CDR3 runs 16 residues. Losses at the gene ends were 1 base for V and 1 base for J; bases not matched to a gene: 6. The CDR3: CASSLESRQGNTEAFF. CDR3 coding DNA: TGTGCCAGCAGCTTAGAATCCAGACAGGGGAACACTGAAGCTTTCTTT.

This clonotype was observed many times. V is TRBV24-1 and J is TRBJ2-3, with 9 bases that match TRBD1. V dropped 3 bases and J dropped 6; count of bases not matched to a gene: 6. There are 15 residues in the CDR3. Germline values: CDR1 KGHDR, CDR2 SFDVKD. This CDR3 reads CATSDRDRDVDTQYF. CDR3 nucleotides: TGTGCCACCAGTGATCGGGACAGGGATGTGGATACGCAGTATTTT.

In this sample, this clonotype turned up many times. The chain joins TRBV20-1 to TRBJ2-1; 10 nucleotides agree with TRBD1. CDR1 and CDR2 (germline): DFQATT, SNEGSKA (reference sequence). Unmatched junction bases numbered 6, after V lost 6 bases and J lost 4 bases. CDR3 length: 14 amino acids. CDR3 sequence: CSAPGQGIYNEQFF. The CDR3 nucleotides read TGCAGTGCCCCGGGACAGGGGATTTACAATGAGCAGTTCTTC.

CDR3 sequence (DNA): TGCAGCGTACAGGGGGCGAGGGTAGATACGCAGTATTTT. It yields the protein CSVQGARVDTQYF. This chain links TRBV29-1 with TRBJ2-3; the match to TRBD1 covers 9 bases. CDR3 length: 13 residues. The ends lost 6 bases at V and 5 bases at J; junction bases unmatched: 6. The germline gives CDR1 SQVTM, CDR2 ANQGSEA.

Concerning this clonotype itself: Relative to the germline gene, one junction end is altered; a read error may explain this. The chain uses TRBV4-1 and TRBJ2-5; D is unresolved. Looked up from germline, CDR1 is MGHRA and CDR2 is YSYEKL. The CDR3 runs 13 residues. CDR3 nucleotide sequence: TGCGCCAGCAGCCAAGACCTCGAAGAGACCCCGTACTTC. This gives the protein CASSQDLEETPYF.

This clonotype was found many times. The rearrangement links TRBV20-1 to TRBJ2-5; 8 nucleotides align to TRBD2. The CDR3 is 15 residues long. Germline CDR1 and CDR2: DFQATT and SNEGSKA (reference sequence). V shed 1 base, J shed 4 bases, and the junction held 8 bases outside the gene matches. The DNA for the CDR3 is TGCAGTGCTAGAGTCCCAGCGGGGGCCGGAGAGACCCAGTACTTC. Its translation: CSARVPAGAGETQYF.

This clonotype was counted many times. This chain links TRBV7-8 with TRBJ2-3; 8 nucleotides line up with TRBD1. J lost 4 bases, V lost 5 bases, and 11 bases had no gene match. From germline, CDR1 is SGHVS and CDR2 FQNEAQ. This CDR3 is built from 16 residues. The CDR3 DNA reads TGTGCCAGCAGCCAAGCCGGACAGGGCACGCCAGATACGCAGTATTTT. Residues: CASSQAGQGTPDTQYF.

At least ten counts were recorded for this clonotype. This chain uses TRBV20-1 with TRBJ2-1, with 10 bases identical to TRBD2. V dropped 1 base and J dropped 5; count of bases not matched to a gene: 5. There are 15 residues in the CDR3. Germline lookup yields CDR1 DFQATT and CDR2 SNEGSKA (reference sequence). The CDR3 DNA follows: TGCAGTGCTAGAGTTTCTAGCGGGGGAAACAATGAGCAGTTCTTC. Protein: CSARVSSGGNNEQFF.

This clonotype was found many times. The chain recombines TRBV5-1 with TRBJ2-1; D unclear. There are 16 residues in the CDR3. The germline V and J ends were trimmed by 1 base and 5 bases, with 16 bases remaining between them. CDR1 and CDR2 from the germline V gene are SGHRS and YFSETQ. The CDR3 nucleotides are TGCGCCAGCAGCTTGCAGAAAACGTCCGCGGACAATGAGCAGTTCTTC. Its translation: CASSLQKTSADNEQFF.

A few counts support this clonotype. The CDR3 here is CASRRRETQYF. The CDR3 bases are TGTGCCAGCAGGCGGAGAGAGACCCAGTACTTC. The chain combines TRBV7-9 with TRBJ2-5; D gene unclear. Trimming took 6 bases from V and 4 from J, leaving 6 bases between them. In germline, CDR1 is SEHNR, CDR2 FQNEAQ (reference sequence). The CDR3 contains 11 residues.

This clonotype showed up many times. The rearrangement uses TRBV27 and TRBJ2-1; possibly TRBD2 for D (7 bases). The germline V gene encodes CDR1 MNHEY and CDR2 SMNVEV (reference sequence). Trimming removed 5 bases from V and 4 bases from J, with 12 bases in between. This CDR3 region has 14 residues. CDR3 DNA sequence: TGTGCCAGCAGTATCAAGGGGGGGTACAATGAGCAGTTCTTC. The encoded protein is CASSIKGGYNEQFF.